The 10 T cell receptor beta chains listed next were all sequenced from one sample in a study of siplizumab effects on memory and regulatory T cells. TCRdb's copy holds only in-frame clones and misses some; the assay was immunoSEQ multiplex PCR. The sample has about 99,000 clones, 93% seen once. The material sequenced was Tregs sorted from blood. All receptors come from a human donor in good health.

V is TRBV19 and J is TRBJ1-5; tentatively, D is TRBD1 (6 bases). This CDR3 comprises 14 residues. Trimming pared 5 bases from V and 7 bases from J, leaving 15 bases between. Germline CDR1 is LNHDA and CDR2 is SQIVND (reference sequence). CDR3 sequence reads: CASSSTQGVQPQHF. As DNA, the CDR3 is TGTGCCAGTAGTTCCACACAGGGTGTCCAGCCCCAGCATTTT.

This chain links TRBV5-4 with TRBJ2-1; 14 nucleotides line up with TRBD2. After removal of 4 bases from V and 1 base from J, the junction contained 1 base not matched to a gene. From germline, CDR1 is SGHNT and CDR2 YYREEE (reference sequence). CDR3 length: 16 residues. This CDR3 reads CASSGTSGSSYNEQFF. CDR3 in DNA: TGTGCCAGCAGCGGGACTAGCGGGAGTTCCTACAATGAGCAGTTCTTC.

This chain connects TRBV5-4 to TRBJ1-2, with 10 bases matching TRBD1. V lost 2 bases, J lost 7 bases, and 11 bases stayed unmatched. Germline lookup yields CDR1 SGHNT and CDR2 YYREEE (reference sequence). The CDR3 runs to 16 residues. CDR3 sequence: CASSFLDRGRVGGYTF. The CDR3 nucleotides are TGTGCCAGCAGCTTCCTTGACAGGGGGCGAGTAGGTGGCTACACCTTC.

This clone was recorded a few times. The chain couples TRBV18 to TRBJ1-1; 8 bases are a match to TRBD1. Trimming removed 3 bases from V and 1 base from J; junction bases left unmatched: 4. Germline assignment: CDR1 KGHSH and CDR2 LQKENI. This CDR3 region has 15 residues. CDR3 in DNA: TGTGCCAGCTCACCGTACGGGACAGGGAACACTGAAGCTTTCTTT. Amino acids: CASSPYGTGNTEAFF.

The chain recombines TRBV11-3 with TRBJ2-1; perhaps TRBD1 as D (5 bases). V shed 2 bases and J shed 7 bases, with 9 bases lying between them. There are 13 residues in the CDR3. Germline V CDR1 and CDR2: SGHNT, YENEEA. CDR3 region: CASSLMTVNEQFF. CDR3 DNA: TGTGCCAGCAGCTTAATGACAGTTAATGAGCAGTTCTTC. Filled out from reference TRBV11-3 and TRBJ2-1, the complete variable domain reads EAGVVQSPRYKIIEKKQPVAFWCNPISGHNTLYWYLQNLGQGPELLIRYENEEAVDDSQLPKDRFSAERLKGVDSTLKIQPAELGDSAVYLCASSLMTVNEQFFGPGTRLTVL.

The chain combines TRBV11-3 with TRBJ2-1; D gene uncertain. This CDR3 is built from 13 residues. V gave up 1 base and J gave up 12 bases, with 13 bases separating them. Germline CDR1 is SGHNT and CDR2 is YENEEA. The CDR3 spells CASSLGPQVPQFF. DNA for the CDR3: TGTGCCAGCAGCTTAGGGCCGCAAGTTCCGCAGTTCTTC.

CDR3 sequence (DNA): TGTGCCAGTTGCGTCATCTTGGGTGGTCAGCCCCAGCATTTT. Protein product: CASCVILGGQPQHF. This chain links TRBV19 with TRBJ1-5, with D uncertain. The CDR3 totals 14 residues. Germline values: CDR1 LNHDA, CDR2 SQIVND (reference sequence). V lost 8 bases, J lost 6 bases, and 17 bases lay in between. Full variable domain (remainder filled in from reference TRBV19 and TRBJ1-5): DGGITQSPKYLFRKEGQNVTLSCEQNLNHDAMYWYRQDPGQGLRLIYYSQIVNDFQKGDIAEGYSVSREKKESFPLTVTSAQKNPTAFYLCASCVILGGQPQHFGDGTRLSIL.

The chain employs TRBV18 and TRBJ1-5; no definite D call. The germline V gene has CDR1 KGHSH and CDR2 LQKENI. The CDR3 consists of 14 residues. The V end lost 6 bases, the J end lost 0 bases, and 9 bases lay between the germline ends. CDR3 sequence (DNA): TGTGCCAGCTCTCGTGGCACTAGCAATCAGCCCCAGCATTTT. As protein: CASSRGTSNQPQHF.

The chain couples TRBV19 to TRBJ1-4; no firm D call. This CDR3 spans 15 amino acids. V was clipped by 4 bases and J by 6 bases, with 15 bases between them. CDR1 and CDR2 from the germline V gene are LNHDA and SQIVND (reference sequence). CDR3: CASSTRRALHEKLFF. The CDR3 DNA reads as TGTGCCAGTAGTACACGGCGGGCCCTCCATGAAAAACTGTTTTTT. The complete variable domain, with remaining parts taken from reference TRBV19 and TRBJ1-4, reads DGGITQSPKYLFRKEGQNVTLSCEQNLNHDAMYWYRQDPGQGLRLIYYSQIVNDFQKGDIAEGYSVSREKKESFPLTVTSAQKNPTAFYLCASSTRRALHEKLFFGSGTQLSVL.

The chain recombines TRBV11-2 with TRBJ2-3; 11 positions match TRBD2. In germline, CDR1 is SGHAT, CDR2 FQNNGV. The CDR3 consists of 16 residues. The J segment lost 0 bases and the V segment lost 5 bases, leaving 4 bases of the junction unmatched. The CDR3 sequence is CASSILAGVSTDTQYF. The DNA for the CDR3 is TGTGCCAGCAGCATACTAGCGGGGGTTAGCACAGATACGCAGTATTTT.